The sequence of this T cell receptor beta chain was determined in a study of yellow fever vaccine responses in identical twins. About this clonotype itself: Its cognate antigen is unknown.

Between the trimmed V and J ends, which lost 5 bases and 5 bases, there was a span of 10 bases. Germline CDR1 reads WNHNN; CDR2 reads SYGVQD (reference sequence). The CDR3 sequence is 13 residues long. Study observations and caveats: After vaccination, twins' T cell response reportedly seemed partly convergent, partly personalized.

TCRdb analysed the RT-PCR reads with MiXCR anew, one entry per CDR3 protein. This sample has under 20,000 distinct CDR3 sequences; nearly 70% occur once, and the top ten carry approximately 2.2%. The TCR comes from a woman younger than 35 who received the yellow fever vaccine. This chain joins TRBV10-1 and TRBJ2-1, with D unresolved. The sequencing here drew on T cells from blood (PBMCs), unsorted or a sorted subset (not recorded which), taken before or after yellow fever vaccination (not recorded which). CDR3 sequence reads: CASSPAQNNEQFF. CDR3 nucleotide sequence: TGCGCCAGCAGTCCCGCACAGAACAATGAGCAGTTCTTC.